This T cell receptor beta chain was sequenced for a study of CXCR3-negative and CXCR3-positive naive CD8 T cells. Naive CD8+ T cells were CD45RO-CCR7+CD27+CD95-. There are 14 residues in the CDR3. Germline lookup yields CDR1 SGHVS and CDR2 FNYEAQ. About this clonotype: Its antigen is currently unknown.

The authors made the TRB cDNA libraries by 5' RACE using UMI labels. TCRdb reanalyzed the 5' RACE reads, giving one entry per CDR3 protein sequence and no DNA. The listing contains 130,000 or so distinct CDR3 sequences. The study, taken as a whole, reports: TRB CDR3s of CXCR3-positive naive cells were more hydrophobic than those of CXCR3-negative naive cells.

This clonotype originated in a human donor in good health. Some clones in this sample may be carry-over from other donors' samples. Sequencing was performed on naive CXCR3- CD8+ T cells from blood. Subset: CD45RO-CCR7+CD27+CD95- naive CD8+ T cells lacking CXCR3 (TNR3-). The V gene is TRBV7-6, the J gene TRBJ2-5; TCRdb names TRBD1, which stays unverified in the absence of DNA. The CDR3 is CASSPNTGEETQYF.